These T cell receptor beta chains were read from a single sample in a study of response to subunit inactivated influenza vaccine. MiXCR was run by TCRdb on the RT-PCR reads, yielding one entry per CDR3 protein. Counted here are hundreds of thousands of distinct CDR3 sequences, approximately 10% occurring once; the ten biggest clones make up about 12%. The sequences come from PBMCs from blood, collected around seven weeks after vaccination. The source is a man over 45 who received an inactivated influenza vaccine. The CDR3 runs from the conserved cysteine through the conserved F or W. D genes are given only for firm matches. Clone size is stated in some rows and not others, as once, few, many or a class when expanded.

length	V	D	size	J	DNA	CDR3
14	TRBV12-3/TRBV12-4	.	few	TRBJ1-2	TGTGCCAGCAGTTTATTCGGGGGGAACTATGGCTACACCTTC	CASSLFGGNYGYTF
15	TRBV30	.	few	TRBJ2-3	TGTGCCTGGAAGGGCCGACTTTCGGGCACAGATACGCAGTATTTT	CAWKGRLSGTDTQYF
16	TRBV6-2/TRBV6-3	.	.	TRBJ2-4	TGTGCCAGCAGTTACACGGAGACCCTAGCCAAAAACATTCAGTACTTC	CASSYTETLAKNIQYF
16	TRBV5-1	TRBD2	many	TRBJ2-3	TGCGCCAGCAGCCCCAACCCCGGGACTAGCGGTGATACGCAGTATTTT	CASSPNPGTSGDTQYF
13	TRBV12-3/TRBV12-4	.	many	TRBJ1-5	TGTGCCAGCAACCTGGGGCTGGAGCAGCCCCAGCATTTT	CASNLGLEQPQHF
15	TRBV11-2	.	.	TRBJ2-6	TGTGCCAGCAGCCAAGACCTAGTTGGGGCCAACGTCCTGACTTTC	CASSQDLVGANVLTF
12	TRBV4-3	.	few	TRBJ2-1	TGCGCCAGCAGCCAAGTAGGGGGGGGGCAGTTCTTC	CASSQVGGGQFF
17	TRBV12-3/TRBV12-4	.	few	TRBJ1-1	TGTGCCAGCAGTTCCCCCTCTCCGGGACCTGGGTCCACTGAAGCTTTCTTT	CASSSPSPGPGSTEAFF
17	TRBV4-3	TRBD2	.	TRBJ2-3	TGCGCCAGCAGCCAAGATCGGCCTAGCGGGAGTTTGTACACGCAGTATTTT	CASSQDRPSGSLYTQYF
13	TRBV20-1	.	many	TRBJ1-4	TGCAGTGCTTCACAGGGCCCTAATGAAAAACTGTTTTTT	CSASQGPNEKLFF
14	TRBV3-1	.	.	TRBJ2-5	TGTGCCAGCAGCCCCGACTGGGGCGAAGAGACCCAGTACTTC	CASSPDWGEETQYF
16	TRBV4-3	TRBD2	few	TRBJ2-3	TGCGCCAGCAGGAAAAGTAGCGGGAGCTTAGCAGATACGCAGTATTTT	CASRKSSGSLADTQYF
15	TRBV20-1	TRBD2	.	TRBJ2-7	TGCAGTGCTAGAGGCAGACTAGCGGGGGGGTACGAGCAGTACTTC	CSARGRLAGGYEQYF
16	TRBV2	TRBD2	.	TRBJ2-3	TGTGCCAGCAGCGCTTTTACTAGCGGGGGAGGAGATACGCAGTATTTT	CASSAFTSGGGDTQYF
17	TRBV24-1	TRBD2	.	TRBJ2-2	TGTGCCACCAGTGATCCGGGACTAGCGGGTTACACCGGGGAGCTGTTTTTT	CATSDPGLAGYTGELFF
13	TRBV18	.	many	TRBJ2-1	TGTGCCAGCTCACCACGTAATGTCAATGAGCAGTTCTTC	CASSPRNVNEQFF
13	TRBV4-3	.	.	TRBJ2-5	TGCGCCAGCAGCTCGGTACCGTGGGAGACCCAGTACTTC	CASSSVPWETQYF
14	TRBV29-1	.	few	TRBJ2-3	TGCAGCGTTGATAGGTACCAGGGCACAGATACGCAGTATTTT	CSVDRYQGTDTQYF
12	TRBV9	.	few	TRBJ2-1	TGTGCCAGCAGCCCTCGAATGGATGAGCAGTTCTTC	CASSPRMDEQFF
15	TRBV9	TRBD2	.	TRBJ2-2	TGTGCCAGCAGCTTCCGGACTAGGTCCACCGGGGAGCTGTTTTTT	CASSFRTRSTGELFF
13	TRBV20-1	.	few	TRBJ1-6	TGCAGTGCTATGAGCTCCTATAATTCACCCCTCCACTTT	CSAMSSYNSPLHF
17	TRBV20-1	.	.	TRBJ2-1	TGCTGTGCTAGAGATCTTGGCGGACCGAGCTCCTACAATGAGCAGTTCTTC	CCARDLGGPSSYNEQFF
14	TRBV12-3/TRBV12-4	TRBD2	few	TRBJ2-7	TGTGCCAGCAATACCGGGACTATTTCCCACGAGCAGTACTTC	CASNTGTISHEQYF
14	TRBV7-9	TRBD1	.	TRBJ2-7	TGTGCCAGTCAGTCGGGACAGGGATTTGTCGAGCAGTACTTC	CASQSGQGFVEQYF
17	TRBV15	TRBD2	.	TRBJ2-1	TGTGCCACCAGCATGGAGGCGGGAGGCAGATTCTACAATGAGCAGTTCTTC	CATSMEAGGRFYNEQFF
15	TRBV6-5	TRBD1	few	TRBJ1-3	TGTGCCAGCAGTTACGGGGACAGTCCAGGAAACACCATATATTTT	CASSYGDSPGNTIYF
13	TRBV7-8	.	few	TRBJ2-1	TGTGCCAGCAGCTTAGTAGATGGGGATGAGCAGTTCTTC	CASSLVDGDEQFF
12	TRBV12-3/TRBV12-4	.	few	TRBJ2-1	TGTGCCAGCAGCATACGTTTCCATGAGCAGTTCTTC	CASSIRFHEQFF
19	TRBV3-1	TRBD2	.	TRBJ2-3	TGTGCCAGCAGCTTTACTCCTGGCAGGGTAGCGGGGGGCGCAGATACGCAGTATTTT	CASSFTPGRVAGGADTQYF
14	TRBV15	.	.	TRBJ2-1	TGTGCCACCAGCAGAGACCCCTTTACTATCGAGCAGTTCTTC	CATSRDPFTIEQFF
17	TRBV7-8	TRBD2	.	TRBJ2-2	TGTGCCAGCAGCCATCCACGAGCGGGAGTCAACACCGGGGAGCTGTTTTTT	CASSHPRAGVNTGELFF
15	TRBV5-8	TRBD2	few	TRBJ2-5	TGTGCCAGCAGCACGGGACTACATCTTCAGGAGACCCAGTACTTC	CASSTGLHLQETQYF
14	TRBV7-9	.	few	TRBJ2-7	TGTGCCAGCAGATCAAGGGAGGGGGATAACGAGCAGTACTTC	CASRSREGDNEQYF
13	TRBV7-2	TRBD1	few	TRBJ1-1	TGTGCCAGCAACCGACAGGGCCGCACTGAAGCTTTCTTT	CASNRQGRTEAFF
14	TRBV7-2	.	few	TRBJ1-2	TGTGCCAGCAGCCCGGCAGGGTGGATGGGTGGCTACACCTTC	CASSPAGWMGGYTF
13	TRBV4-3	TRBD2	many	TRBJ2-1	TGCGCCAGCAGCCGAGAACTAGCGGATGAGCAGTTCTTC	CASSRELADEQFF
14	TRBV29-1	.	few	TRBJ2-2	TGCAGCGTTGGGGGAGGACAGAACACCGGGGAGCTGTTTTTT	CSVGGGQNTGELFF
14	TRBV20-1	.	few	TRBJ2-3	TGCAGTGCTAGAGTGGGGGTCCTCACAGATACGCAGTATTTT	CSARVGVLTDTQYF
14	TRBV2	.	few	TRBJ1-1	TGTGCCAGCAGTGGGGAGGGACTGAACACTGAAGCTTTCTTT	CASSGEGLNTEAFF
13	TRBV20-1	.	many	TRBJ2-5	TGCAGTGCTAGTGGCAGGGGCCATCAGACCCAGTACTTC	CSASGRGHQTQYF
16	TRBV11-2	TRBD1	.	TRBJ1-5	TGTGCCAGCAGCTTAGACCGGGACAGGGCCAATCAGCCCCAGCATTTT	CASSLDRDRANQPQHF
14	TRBV10-3	TRBD2	.	TRBJ2-1	TGTGCCAGTCAGACTAGCGGGAGAATAGATGAGCAGTTCTTC	CASQTSGRIDEQFF
16	TRBV18	TRBD1	.	TRBJ1-2	TGTGCCAGCTCACCACTCCGGACAGGGGAGCTATATGGCTACACCTTC	CASSPLRTGELYGYTF
14	TRBV7-9	.	.	TRBJ2-5	TGTGCCAGCAGCTTTGAGGCCCGACGAAGGACCCAGTACTTC	CASSFEARRRTQYF
14	TRBV11-2	.	few	TRBJ2-5	TGTGCCAGCCCGTCCGGGACTGGTGGGGAGACCCAGTACTTC	CASPSGTGGETQYF
15	TRBV11-2	.	.	TRBJ1-2	TGTGCCAGCAGCCCCTTAGGGGCAGGGATCTATGGCTACACCTTC	CASSPLGAGIYGYTF
14	TRBV20-1	TRBD1	many	TRBJ2-5	TGCAGTACCTATAGGACAGGGAACCAAGAGACCCAGTACTTC	CSTYRTGNQETQYF
15	TRBV7-2	TRBD2	many	TRBJ2-3	TGTGCCAGCAGCTTAACTAGCGGGAGGAGGGATACGCAGTATTTT	CASSLTSGRRDTQYF
14	TRBV7-2	.	few	TRBJ2-7	TGTGCCAGCAGCTTAGCGGACGCATTTCTCTTGCGGTACTTC	CASSLADAFLLRYF
16	TRBV4-1	TRBD2	few	TRBJ2-1	TGCGCCAGCAGCCGGGGGACTAGCGGGTCCCTCCAGGAGCAGTTCTTC	CASSRGTSGSLQEQFF
13	TRBV12-3/TRBV12-4	.	many	TRBJ2-5	TGTGCCAGCAGTTTTGTGGCCCAAGAGACCCAGTACTTC	CASSFVAQETQYF
15	TRBV18	TRBD2	few	TRBJ2-7	TGTGCCAGCTCACCTTCTCCCTTAGCGGGAGACGAGCAGTACTTC	CASSPSPLAGDEQYF
16	TRBV5-8	TRBD1	.	TRBJ1-3	TGTGCCAGCAGCTTGTTCCTACAGGGGTACGGAAACACCATATATTTT	CASSLFLQGYGNTIYF
15	TRBV11-2	.	many	TRBJ2-7	TGTGCCAGCAGCTTAGTAAGCAGGGGCTCCTACGAGCAGTACTTC	CASSLVSRGSYEQYF
15	TRBV6-1	.	.	TRBJ2-1	TGTGCCAGCACCAGAGGCGTGGGGTCCTACAATGAGCAGTTCTTC	CASTRGVGSYNEQFF
13	TRBV24-1	.	.	TRBJ2-2	TGTGCCACCAGTGTCCGAGGGGGCGGGGAGCTGTTTTTT	CATSVRGGGELFF
12	TRBV24-1	.	few	TRBJ2-1	TGTGCCACCAGTGATTTCATGGGGGTATGGTTCTTC	CATSDFMGVWFF